Presented here are 10 T cell receptor beta chains from one specimen sequenced in a study of response to subunit inactivated influenza vaccine. TCRdb analysed the RT-PCR reads with MiXCR anew, one entry per CDR3 protein. Of more than 600,000 distinct CDR3 sequences in the sample, around 18% were seen once. The material sequenced was PBMCs from blood, taken more than 4 days after vaccination. The receptors shown here come from a man aged 50-59 years who received an inactivated influenza vaccine.

V gene TRBV18 combines with J gene TRBJ2-7; tentatively, D is TRBD1 (6 bases). Per the germline V gene, CDR1 is KGHSH and CDR2 is LQKENI. The CDR3 length is 16 residues. V lost 1 base and J 3 bases, leaving 16 bases between the germline ends. Written as DNA, the CDR3 is TGTGCCAGCTCACCACGGACAGAAAGCGCTGGCTACGAGCAGTACTTC. This encodes CASSPRTESAGYEQYF. The full variable domain, its missing parts supplied by reference TRBV18 and TRBJ2-7, is NAGVMQNPRHLVRRRGQEARLRCSPMKGHSHVYWYRQLPEEGLKFMVYLQKENIIDESGMPKERFSAEFPKEGPSILRIQQVVRGDSAAYFCASSPRTESAGYEQYFGPGTRLTVT.

This rearrangement joins TRBV29-1 to TRBJ2-3; D is possibly TRBD1 or TRBD2 (5 bases each). Germline V gene sequence: CDR1 SQVTM, CDR2 ANQGSEA. This CDR3 spans 14 amino acids. Trimming removed 4 bases from V and 3 bases from J, with 14 bases in between. The CDR3, as DNA: TGCAGCGTTGGAGGGGCAGGGCAAACAGATACGCAGTATTTT. Encoded protein: CSVGGAGQTDTQYF.

This clonotype was observed a handful of times. The rearrangement links TRBV7-2 to TRBJ2-5; 9 bases line up with TRBD2. Germline V CDR1 and CDR2: SGHTA, FQGNSA. The V and J ends lost 3 bases and 2 bases, in that order; junction bases with no gene match: 7. This CDR3 comprises 16 residues. CDR3 region: CASSFTLAGLQETQYF. The CDR3 coding sequence is TGTGCCAGCAGCTTTACTCTAGCGGGGCTTCAAGAGACCCAGTACTTC.

This clonotype showed up just a few times. V and J are TRBV12-3 or TRBV12-4 and TRBJ2-2; D is ambiguous. Trimming stripped 6 bases from V and 3 bases from J, with 11 bases between. The CDR3 runs 14 residues. The CDR3 bases are TGTGCCAGCAGGGGTAGGATTCACACCGGGGAGCTGTTTTTT. It yields the protein CASRGRIHTGELFF.

This clonotype has more than one count but fewer than ten. This sequence joins TRBV6-1 and TRBJ1-5; D is uncertain. The CDR3 totals 15 residues. Germline CDR1 and CDR2: MNHNS and SASEGT. The ends were cut back, 6 bases at V and 0 bases at J, with 12 bases in the middle. In DNA, the CDR3 is TGTGCCAGCAGGTGGACGTATGATAGCAATCAGCCCCAGCATTTT. Translating gives CASRWTYDSNQPQHF.

This clonotype was detected a few times. V is TRBV4-3 and J is TRBJ2-7; TRBD2 matches at 8 bases. Losses at the gene ends were 3 bases for V and 3 bases for J; bases not matched to a gene: 10. The CDR3 has 16 residues. Germline V CDR1 and CDR2: LGHNA, YSLEER. CDR3 residues: CASSQSEAGELYEQYF. The DNA for the CDR3 is TGCGCCAGCAGCCAGAGTGAAGCGGGGGAGCTCTACGAGCAGTACTTC.

V gene TRBV3-1 combines with J gene TRBJ2-7; 8 bases line up with TRBD2. This CDR3 has 15 residues. The J segment lost 2 bases and the V segment lost 5 bases, leaving 8 bases of the junction unmatched. Germline V gives CDR1 LGHDT, CDR2 YNNKEL (reference sequence). As DNA, the CDR3 is TGTGCCAGCAGCTTGGGAGCGGGGGATACCTACGAGCAGTACTTC. Translation: CASSLGAGDTYEQYF.

This clonotype has only one observation. The V gene is TRBV6-2 or TRBV6-3, the J gene TRBJ2-4; D unresolved. Germline values: CDR1 MNHEY, CDR2 SVGEGT. The CDR3 runs to 14 residues. V was clipped by 5 bases and J by 7 bases, with 15 bases between them. CDR3 region: CASSTTGTWNIQYF. The CDR3 coding sequence is TGTGCCAGCAGTACCACCGGTACCTGGAACATTCAGTACTTC.

There are a few counts of this clonotype. The gene calls are TRBV20-1 and TRBJ1-4; D not resolved. Germline V gene lookup returns CDR1 DFQATT and CDR2 SNEGSKA (reference sequence). V was trimmed by 2 bases and J by 0 bases, leaving 13 bases between them. This CDR3 comprises 16 residues. The CDR3 DNA reads as TGCAGTGCTAGAAACCCGGTCCCAACAACTAATGAAAAACTGTTTTTT. It codes for CSARNPVPTTNEKLFF.

This clonotype came up a few times. The chain carries TRBV4-3 and TRBJ2-2; D might be TRBD1 (6 bases). The CDR3 is 16 amino acids. Germline V gene lookup returns CDR1 LGHNA and CDR2 YSLEER. V lost 3 bases to trimming and J lost 7 bases, with 18 bases between them. The CDR3 bases are TGCGCCAGCAGCCAGGGCTCATCAGGGGCTGGCGGGGAGCTGTTTTTT. It encodes CASSQGSSGAGGELFF.